Each of the 29 T cell receptor beta chains below was sequenced from the same sample in a study of blood T cells in healthy people across ages. A J-beta primer mix and a sample-barcoded 5' primer were used in a second PCR of about 7 to 12 cycles. Via MiXCR, TCRdb re-called the 5' RACE reads, giving one row per CDR3 protein. The sample lists approximately 1.5 million distinct CDR3 sequences; approximately 42% were seen once. Sequencing was carried out using blood. The receptors shown here come from a woman younger than 30 in good health.

This chain uses TRBV2 with TRBJ2-1; D is unclear. This CDR3 has 15 residues. From germline, CDR1 is SNHLY and CDR2 FYNNEI. V lost 6 bases and J lost 5, with 17 bases in between. CDR3 nucleotide sequence: TGTGCCAGCAGCAAAATCCTAACAGAAAACAATGAGCAGTTCTTC. Amino acids: CASSKILTENNEQFF.

The chain is built from TRBV20-1 and TRBJ2-1, with a possible D match to TRBD2 (5 bases). The V end lost 3 bases, the J end lost 0 bases, and 12 bases lay between the germline ends. The germline V gene has CDR1 DFQATT and CDR2 SNEGSKA (reference sequence). There are 15 residues in the CDR3. This CDR3 reads CSARVTTYSYNEQFF. The DNA of the CDR3 is TGCAGTGCTAGGGTGACTACCTACTCCTACAATGAGCAGTTCTTC.

The rearrangement joins TRBV28 to TRBJ1-6; D uncertain. Trimming left V 5 bases short and J 10 bases short, with 9 bases between. The CDR3 is 12 residues long. From germline, CDR1 is MDHEN and CDR2 SYDVKM. The CDR3 bases are TGTGCCAGCAGTCGGAACCCGTCACCCCTCCACTTT. The encoded protein is CASSRNPSPLHF.

V and J are TRBV7-2 and TRBJ2-5, with D perhaps TRBD1 (6 bases). V was pared by 2 bases and J by 5 bases, with 18 bases between. The length of the CDR3 is 16 residues. CDR1 is SGHTA and CDR2 is FQGNSA in the germline V gene. The CDR3 sequence is CASSLNALGAAETQYF. CDR3 DNA sequence: TGTGCCAGCAGCTTAAACGCTTTGGGGGCCGCGGAGACCCAGTACTTC.

This clonotype has only a few counts. This sequence joins TRBV5-1 and TRBJ2-7; D not resolved. The V gene lost 4 bases and the J gene lost 3 bases, with 11 bases spanning the gap. The CDR3 length is 13 residues. The V gene's germline CDR1 is SGHRS and CDR2 YFSETQ. CDR3 sequence (DNA): TGCGCCAGCAGCCCGGACGGAAACTACGAGCAGTACTTC. It specifies CASSPDGNYEQYF.

The chain recombines TRBV9 with TRBJ1-1; D unclear. This CDR3 has 14 amino acids. The V gene lost 0 bases and the J gene lost 3 bases, with 9 bases spanning the gap. The germline CDR1 and CDR2 sequences are SGDLS and YYNGEE. Here the CDR3 reads CASSVEVLDTEAFF. The CDR3 nucleotides are TGTGCCAGCAGCGTAGAAGTTTTGGACACTGAAGCTTTCTTT.

The chain joins TRBV7-2 to TRBJ1-1; 7 bases are a match to TRBD1. The CDR3 spans 15 residues. The ends lost 4 bases at V and 4 bases at J; junction bases unmatched: 9. Germline assignment: CDR1 SGHTA and CDR2 FQGNSA. CDR3 loop: CASSSTPQGVTEAFF. DNA of the CDR3: TGTGCCAGCAGCTCCACTCCGCAGGGGGTCACTGAAGCTTTCTTT.

The chain links TRBV12-3 or TRBV12-4 to TRBJ1-2; tentative D call: TRBD1 (5 bases). This CDR3 region has 16 residues. Trimming took 1 base from V and 0 from J, leaving 12 bases between them. CDR3 loop: CASSLGDGGTNYGYTF. CDR3 bases: TGTGCCAGCAGTTTAGGGGACGGAGGGACTAACTATGGCTACACCTTC.

This rearrangement joins TRBV7-9 to TRBJ2-2; 10 nucleotides line up with TRBD2. Per germline, CDR1 SEHNR and CDR2 FQNEAQ (reference sequence). The CDR3 is 16 residues long. The ends lost 1 base at V and 5 bases at J; junction bases unmatched: 4. The CDR3 is CASSLGPSGSTGELFF. Here the CDR3 DNA reads TGTGCCAGCAGCTTAGGTCCTAGCGGGAGTACCGGGGAGCTGTTTTTT.

The genes are TRBV11-3 and TRBJ2-3; D is undetermined. The CDR3 extends over 12 amino acids. V lost 4 bases and J 7 bases, leaving 9 bases between the germline ends. Germline V gene sequence: CDR1 SGHNT, CDR2 YENEEA. This CDR3 reads CASSYEKNTQYF. CDR3 DNA: TGTGCCAGCAGCTACGAGAAGAATACGCAGTATTTT.

This rearrangement joins TRBV28 to TRBJ2-3; possibly TRBD2 for D (6 bases). The germline V and J ends were trimmed by 7 bases and 1 base, with 15 bases remaining between them. The CDR3 has 15 amino acids. Germline CDR1 and CDR2: MDHEN and SYDVKM. The CDR3 nucleotides read TGTGCCAGCAACCTGGCGGGAAAGGGCACAGATACGCAGTATTTT. As protein: CASNLAGKGTDTQYF.

The rearrangement links TRBV4-2 to TRBJ2-1; 9 nucleotides agree with TRBD2. Trimming at V came to 4 bases and at J to 7 bases, leaving 11 bases not matched to a gene. Per the germline V gene, CDR1 is LGHNA and CDR2 is YNFKEQ. The CDR3 totals 16 residues. CDR3 bases: TGTGCCAGCAGCCGGATTAGGGGACTAGCAGGGAATGAGCAGTTCTTC. Its protein is CASSRIRGLAGNEQFF.

V and J are TRBV7-9 and TRBJ1-1; tentative D call: TRBD1 (6 bases). The CDR3 consists of 15 residues. Germline CDR1 and CDR2: SEHNR and FQNEAQ (reference sequence). V was trimmed by 4 bases and J by 10 bases, leaving 22 bases between them. The CDR3 DNA follows: TGTGCCAGCAGCTCCCCGGGACAAGTCGTTGCTGTAGCTTTCTTT. Protein sequence: CASSSPGQVVAVAFF. The complete variable domain, with remaining parts taken from reference TRBV7-9 and TRBJ1-1, reads DTGVSQNPRHKITKRGQNVTFRCDPISEHNRLYWYRQTLGQGPEFLTYFQNEAQLEKSRLLSDRFSAERPKGSFSTLEIQRTEQGDSAMYLCASSSPGQVVAVAFFGQGTRLTVV.

The CDR3 DNA follows: TGCAGCGCGCTAGCGGGAGGGCCGAGGGACGGGGAGCTGTTTTTT. This translates into CSALAGGPRDGELFF. The chain is built from TRBV29-1 and TRBJ2-2; 12 bases are a match to TRBD2. V shed 7 bases and J 7 bases; nucleotides not matched to a gene: 10. The germline V gene encodes CDR1 SQVTM and CDR2 ANQGSEA. This CDR3 is built from 15 residues.

The chain links TRBV20-1 to TRBJ2-5; D gene unclear. The CDR3 is made up of 15 amino acids. The V end was cut by 0 bases, the J end by 5 bases, with 16 bases between. Germline V gives CDR1 DFQATT, CDR2 SNEGSKA (reference sequence). The CDR3 DNA reads TGCAGTGCTAGAGATATAACCTTCAGTTTTGAGACCCAGTACTTC. It encodes CSARDITFSFETQYF.

CDR3 in DNA: TGCAGCGTTGAAGGCCCCGGGAGCGAGCAGTACTTC. It yields the protein CSVEGPGSEQYF. This sequence joins TRBV29-1 and TRBJ2-7, with D perhaps matching TRBD2 (6 bases). Trimming removed 1 base at V and 6 bases at J, with 10 bases between. The CDR3 spans 12 residues. Germline V gene lookup returns CDR1 SQVTM and CDR2 ANQGSEA.

This clonotype has a count of ten or more. The chain carries TRBV27 and TRBJ2-1; 7 nucleotides agree with TRBD2. Germline lookup yields CDR1 MNHEY and CDR2 SMNVEV (reference sequence). The CDR3 has 14 amino acids. V trimming: 5 bases; J trimming: 3 bases; junction bases outside the gene matches: 4. The CDR3, as DNA: TGTGCCAGCAGTCCGGGAGGCAACTACAATGAGCAGTTCTTC. This codes for CASSPGGNYNEQFF.

This clonotype was picked up a small number of times. CDR3 residues: CASSLPGTGPNTEAFF. CDR3 bases: TGCGCCAGCAGCTTGCCTGGGACAGGGCCCAACACTGAAGCTTTCTTT. The chain couples TRBV5-1 to TRBJ1-1; TRBD1 aligns across 9 bases. This CDR3 is built from 16 residues. V lost 1 base, J lost 2 bases, and 6 bases stayed unmatched. CDR1 is SGHRS and CDR2 is YFSETQ in the germline V gene.

The V call is TRBV20-1, the J call TRBJ1-1, with TRBD1 as a possible D gene (6 bases). CDR3 length: 14 amino acids. CDR1 is DFQATT, CDR2 SNEGSKA, per germline (reference sequence). Trimming stripped 5 bases from V and 0 bases from J, with 13 bases between. The CDR3 nucleotides are TGCAGTGCTCCTCGGACAGTCATGAACACTGAAGCTTTCTTT. Translation: CSAPRTVMNTEAFF.

The chain carries TRBV20-1 and TRBJ2-3; D remains ambiguous. This CDR3 spans 11 amino acids. Between the trimmed V and J ends, which lost 3 bases and 3 bases, there was a span of 4 bases. Germline CDR1 and CDR2: DFQATT and SNEGSKA (reference sequence). The CDR3 nucleotides read TGCAGTGCTAGGGCGACAGATACGCAGTATTTT. This codes for CSARATDTQYF.

The chain links TRBV7-9 to TRBJ1-1; D not certain. With 5 bases removed from V and 0 bases from J, the gap between germline ends came to 10 bases. Germline V gene sequence: CDR1 SEHNR, CDR2 FQNEAQ (reference sequence). This CDR3 region has 14 residues. For the CDR3, the DNA is TGTGCCAGCAGCCAGTTGGCCTTGAACACTGAAGCTTTCTTT. Translation gives CASSQLALNTEAFF. Using reference TRBV7-9 and TRBJ1-1 for the parts outside the CDR3, the full variable domain is DTGVSQNPRHKITKRGQNVTFRCDPISEHNRLYWYRQTLGQGPEFLTYFQNEAQLEKSRLLSDRFSAERPKGSFSTLEIQRTEQGDSAMYLCASSQLALNTEAFFGQGTRLTVV.

This clonotype was seen only a few times. The chain uses TRBV27 and TRBJ2-3; 10 bases are shared with TRBD2. V shed 6 bases, J shed 1 base, and the junction held 7 bases outside the gene matches. This CDR3 region has 16 residues. Germline assignment: CDR1 MNHEY and CDR2 SMNVEV (reference sequence). CDR3 loop: CASRITLAGGTDTQYF. In DNA, the CDR3 is TGTGCCAGCAGGATCACGCTAGCGGGAGGCACAGATACGCAGTATTTT.

This clonotype was recorded only once. The chain recombines TRBV12-3 or TRBV12-4 with TRBJ2-1; 7 bases match TRBD1. The J call may be mistaken, given a closer DNA end match to TRBJ2-7. CDR3 length: 13 residues. The CDR3 loop is CASSAGTANEQYF. The CDR3 DNA is TGTGCCAGCAGTGCAGGGACAGCGAATGAGCAGTACTTC.

This chain connects TRBV7-8 to TRBJ1-1, with D hard to call. V lost 4 bases, J lost 0 bases, and 15 bases lay in between. CDR1 is SGHVS, CDR2 FQNEAQ, per germline. CDR3 size: 16 residues. CDR3 sequence: CASSSYGLLVNTEAFF. The CDR3 bases are TGTGCCAGCAGCTCTTATGGGCTCCTTGTGAACACTGAAGCTTTCTTT. Full variable domain (outside the CDR3, taken from reference TRBV7-8 and TRBJ1-1): GAGVSQSPRYKVAKRGQDVALRCDPISGHVSLFWYQQALGQGPEFLTYFQNEAQLDKSGLPSDRFFAERPEGSVSTLKIQRTQQEDSAVYLCASSSYGLLVNTEAFFGQGTRLTVV.

Worth noting for this clonotype: A clone one base away is much larger, so this may be a read error. The chain couples TRBV28 to TRBJ2-7; unclear D gene. The CDR3 has 11 residues. The germline V and J ends were trimmed by 5 bases and 9 bases, with 11 bases remaining between them. The germline CDR1 and CDR2 sequences are MDHEN and SYDVKM. The CDR3 reads CASSTRTGQYF. The CDR3 nucleotides read TGTGCCAGCAGTACCCGGACCGGGCAGTACTTC.

V usage is TRBV27 and J usage is TRBJ2-7, with D perhaps matching TRBD1 (6 bases). There are 14 residues in the CDR3. CDR1 MNHEY and CDR2 SMNVEV come from the germline V gene (reference sequence). V lost 10 bases and J lost 0, with 16 bases in between. The CDR3 sequence is CAILRQEISYEQYF. CDR3 nucleotide sequence: TGTGCCATCCTACGACAGGAGATCTCCTACGAGCAGTACTTC.

The table lists this clonotype with a few counts. The CDR3 region is CSARGWGDGNTIYF. CDR3 DNA sequence: TGCAGTGCTCGGGGGTGGGGGGATGGAAACACCATATATTTT. J is TRBJ1-3 and V is TRBV20-1; D perhaps matches TRBD1 (5 bases). Germline CDR1 reads DFQATT; CDR2 reads SNEGSKA (reference sequence). V was pared by 5 bases and J by 3 bases, with 14 bases between. The CDR3 sequence is 14 residues long.

The J gene is TRBJ2-1, the V gene TRBV20-1; D might be TRBD2 (6 bases). The germline V and J ends were trimmed by 0 bases and 10 bases, with 7 bases remaining between them. In germline, CDR1 is DFQATT, CDR2 SNEGSKA (reference sequence). CDR3 length: 11 amino acids. The CDR3 sequence: CSARDLAEQFF. CDR3 nucleotide sequence: TGCAGTGCTAGAGACCTAGCGGAGCAGTTCTTC.

DNA for the CDR3: TGTGCCAGTAGTATAGCTACAGGGGAAGCGCGCAATCAGCCCCAGCATTTT. This encodes CASSIATGEARNQPQHF. The chain uses TRBV19 and TRBJ1-5; 7 bases agree with TRBD1. This CDR3 spans 17 amino acids. Germline loops: CDR1 LNHDA, CDR2 SQIVND (reference sequence). V lost 1 base, J lost 2 bases, and 8 bases stayed unmatched.